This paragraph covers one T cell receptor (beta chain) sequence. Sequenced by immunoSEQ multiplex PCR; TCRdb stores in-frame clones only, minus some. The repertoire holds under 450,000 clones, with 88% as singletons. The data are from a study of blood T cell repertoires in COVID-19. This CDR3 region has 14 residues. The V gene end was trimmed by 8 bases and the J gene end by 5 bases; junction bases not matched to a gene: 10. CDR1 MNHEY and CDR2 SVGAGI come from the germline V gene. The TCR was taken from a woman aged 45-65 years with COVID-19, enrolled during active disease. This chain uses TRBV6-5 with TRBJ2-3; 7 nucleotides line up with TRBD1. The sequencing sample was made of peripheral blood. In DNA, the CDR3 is TGTGCCAGCGGCAAGGGGGCAGGCAGAGATACGCAGTATTTT. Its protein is CASGKGAGRDTQYF.